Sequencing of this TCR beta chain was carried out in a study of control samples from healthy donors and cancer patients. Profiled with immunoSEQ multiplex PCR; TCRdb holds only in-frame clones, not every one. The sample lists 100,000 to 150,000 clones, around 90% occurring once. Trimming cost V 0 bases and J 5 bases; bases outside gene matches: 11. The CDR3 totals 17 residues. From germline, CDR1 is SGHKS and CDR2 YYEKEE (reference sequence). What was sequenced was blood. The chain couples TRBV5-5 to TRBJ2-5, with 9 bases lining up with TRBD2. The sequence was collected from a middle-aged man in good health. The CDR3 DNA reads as TGTGCCAGCAGCTTGGCGGGCGGGGGGGCCGAACGGGAGACCCAGTACTTC. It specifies CASSLAGGGAERETQYF.